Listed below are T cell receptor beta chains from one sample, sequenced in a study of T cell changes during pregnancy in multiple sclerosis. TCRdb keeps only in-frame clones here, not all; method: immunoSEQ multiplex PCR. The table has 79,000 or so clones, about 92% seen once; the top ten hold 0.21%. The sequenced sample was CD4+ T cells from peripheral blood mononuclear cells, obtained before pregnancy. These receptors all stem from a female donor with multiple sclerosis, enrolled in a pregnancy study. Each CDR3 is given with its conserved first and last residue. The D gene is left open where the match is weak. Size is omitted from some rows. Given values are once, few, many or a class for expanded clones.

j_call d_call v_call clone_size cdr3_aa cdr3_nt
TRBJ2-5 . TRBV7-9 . CASSLFRGARETQYF TGTGCCAGCAGCTTATTCAGGGGGGCCCGTGAGACCCAGTACTTC
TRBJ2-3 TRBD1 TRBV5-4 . CASSLGQGITDTQYF TGTGCCAGCAGCTTGGGACAGGGGATAACAGATACGCAGTATTTT
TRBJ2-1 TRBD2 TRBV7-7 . CASSSGLAGVSEQFF TGTGCCAGCAGCTCAGGACTAGCGGGGGTTTCTGAGCAGTTCTTC
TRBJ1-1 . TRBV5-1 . CASSPTGFPEAFF TGCGCCAGCAGCCCTACAGGGTTTCCTGAAGCTTTCTTT
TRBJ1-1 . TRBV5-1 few CASSHRENTEAFF TGCGCCAGCAGCCACCGGGAGAACACTGAAGCTTTCTTT
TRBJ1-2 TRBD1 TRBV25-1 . CASSDSRRGQNYGYTF TGTGCCAGCAGTGATTCAAGGAGGGGACAGAACTATGGCTACACCTTC
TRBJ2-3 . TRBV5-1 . CASSLGHPSTDTQYF TGCGCCAGCAGCTTGGGACACCCAAGCACAGATACGCAGTATTTT
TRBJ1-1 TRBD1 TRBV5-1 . CASSSTGDTEAFF TGCGCCAGCAGCTCGACAGGGGATACTGAAGCTTTCTTT
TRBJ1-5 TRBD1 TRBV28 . CASSAGQGVQPQHF TGTGCCAGCAGCGCCGGACAGGGAGTGCAGCCCCAGCATTTT
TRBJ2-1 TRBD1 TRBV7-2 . CASSRDRGPRGEQFF TGTGCCAGCAGCCGGGACAGGGGCCCTCGAGGTGAGCAGTTCTTC
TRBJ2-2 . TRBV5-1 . CASSSGGRGTGELFF TGCGCCAGCAGCTCGGGGGGCAGGGGCACCGGGGAGCTGTTTTTT
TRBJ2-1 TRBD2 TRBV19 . CASRRGRALGDNEQFF TGTGCCAGTAGACGAGGGAGGGCCTTGGGGGACAATGAGCAGTTCTTC
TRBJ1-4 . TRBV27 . CASSPRLATNEKLFF TGTGCCAGCAGCCCCAGACTTGCAACTAATGAAAAACTGTTTTTT
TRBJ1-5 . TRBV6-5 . CASSYSNLGDQPQHF TGTGCCAGCAGTTACTCCAACCTAGGGGATCAGCCCCAGCATTTT
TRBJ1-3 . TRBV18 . CASSPLRDSGNTIYF TGTGCCAGCTCACCACTACGAGACTCTGGAAACACCATATATTTT
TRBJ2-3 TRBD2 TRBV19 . CASSIGWTSGSGGDTQYF TGTGCCAGTAGTATAGGGTGGACTAGCGGGAGTGGTGGGGATACGCAGTATTTT
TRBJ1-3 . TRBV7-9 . CAPGTDSGNTIYF TGTGCCCCCGGGACTGACTCTGGAAACACCATATATTTT
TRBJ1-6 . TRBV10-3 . CAIRRDNQNSPLHF TGTGCCATCAGGAGGGACAATCAGAATTCACCCCTCCACTTT
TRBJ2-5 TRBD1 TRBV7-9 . CASSLGGQGMETQYF TGTGCCAGCAGCTTAGGGGGACAGGGCATGGAGACCCAGTACTTC
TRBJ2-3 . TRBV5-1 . CASSLIANTDTQYF TGCGCCAGCAGCTTGATAGCGAACACAGATACGCAGTATTTT
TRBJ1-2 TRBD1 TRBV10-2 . CASSDTGGYYGYTF TGCGCCAGCAGTGACACAGGGGGCTACTATGGCTACACCTTC
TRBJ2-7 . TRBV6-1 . CASRVGVPYEQYF TGTGCCAGCAGGGTGGGAGTTCCCTACGAGCAGTACTTC
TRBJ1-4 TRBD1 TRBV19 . CASSMGQGDEKLFF TGTGCCAGTAGTATGGGACAGGGAGATGAAAAACTGTTTTTT
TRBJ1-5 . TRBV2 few CASTNRVDQPQHF TGTGCCAGCACGAACAGGGTGGATCAGCCCCAGCATTTT
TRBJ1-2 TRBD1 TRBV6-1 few CASSTPRTGTGGYTF TGTGCCAGCAGTACCCCCAGGACAGGGACGGGTGGCTACACCTTC
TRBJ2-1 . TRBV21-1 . CASSKGTSGRCCSYNEQFF TGTGCCAGCAGCAAAGGTACTAGCGGGAGGTGCTGCTCCTACAATGAGCAGTTCTTC
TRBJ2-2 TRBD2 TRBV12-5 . CASGGTSGSTGELFF TGTGCTAGTGGGGGGACTAGCGGGAGCACCGGGGAGCTGTTTTTT
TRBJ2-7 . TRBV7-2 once CASSLDRAYEQYF TGTGCCAGCAGCTTAGATCGCGCCTACGAGCAGTACTTC
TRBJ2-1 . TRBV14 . CASSQDMVYGGPYNEQFF TGTGCCAGCAGCCAAGATATGGTTTACGGGGGGCCCTACAATGAGCAGTTCTTC
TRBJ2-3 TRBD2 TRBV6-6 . CASSYPRGGTDTQYF TGTGCCAGCAGTTACCCTCGGGGGGGGACAGATACGCAGTATTTT
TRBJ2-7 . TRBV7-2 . CASSLIGAYEQYF TGTGCCAGCAGCTTAATCGGAGCCTACGAGCAGTACTTC
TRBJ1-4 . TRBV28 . CASSLPGVSSEKLFF TGTGCCAGCAGTCTTCCGGGGGTGTCGAGTGAAAAACTGTTTTTT
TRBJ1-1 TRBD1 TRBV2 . CASSQTGLGTEAFF TGTGCCAGCAGCCAGACAGGGTTGGGAACTGAAGCTTTCTTT
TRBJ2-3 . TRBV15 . CATSRGDLATDTQYF TGTGCCACCAGCAGAGGGGACTTAGCCACAGATACGCAGTATTTT
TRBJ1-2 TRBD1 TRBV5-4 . CASSLGGTDRYGYTF TGTGCCAGCAGCTTGGGGGGGACAGATCGTTATGGCTACACCTTC
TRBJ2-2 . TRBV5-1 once CASSLGGGNTGELFF TGCGCCAGCAGCTTGGGAGGTGGGAACACCGGGGAGCTGTTTTTT
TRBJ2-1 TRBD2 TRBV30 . CAWSVPPGLAGGPAYNEQFF TGTGCCTGGAGTGTACCCCCGGGACTAGCGGGAGGGCCGGCCTACAATGAGCAGTTCTTC
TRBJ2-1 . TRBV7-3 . CASSSGQSGYNEQFF TGTGCCAGCAGCTCAGGACAGTCGGGGTACAATGAGCAGTTCTTC
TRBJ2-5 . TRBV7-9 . CASSLAGQIQETQYF TGTGCCAGCAGCTTAGCTGGACAAATCCAAGAGACCCAGTACTTC
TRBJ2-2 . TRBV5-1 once CASSFQGKNTGELFF TGCGCCAGCAGCTTCCAGGGGAAGAACACCGGGGAGCTGTTTTTT
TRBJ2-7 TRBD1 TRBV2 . CASSLRQGHYEQYF TGTGCCAGCAGTCTCAGACAGGGACACTACGAGCAGTACTTC
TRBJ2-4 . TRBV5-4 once CASSSGTMKNIQYF TGTGCCAGCAGCTCCGGGACAATGAAAAACATTCAGTACTTC
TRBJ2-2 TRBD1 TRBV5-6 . CASSFRTGTGELFF TGTGCCAGCAGCTTCCGGACAGGCACCGGGGAGCTGTTTTTT
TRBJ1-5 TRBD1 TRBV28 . CASTFKFGTVNQPQHF TGTGCCAGCACCTTCAAATTCGGGACAGTCAATCAGCCCCAGCATTTT
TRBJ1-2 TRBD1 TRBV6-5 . CASRPTGIDYGYTF TGTGCCAGCAGACCGACAGGGATAGACTATGGCTACACCTTC
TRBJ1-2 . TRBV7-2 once CASSLARGDRYGYTF TGTGCCAGCAGCTTAGCCCGGGGAGACCGATATGGCTACACCTTC
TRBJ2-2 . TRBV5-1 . CASEPGTLDTGELFF TGCGCCAGCGAGCCGGGGACACTTGACACCGGGGAGCTGTTTTTT
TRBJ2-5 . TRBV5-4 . CASSSGGQETQYF TGTGCCAGCAGCTCAGGGGGGCAAGAGACCCAGTACTTC
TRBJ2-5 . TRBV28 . CASSLNRRPETQYF TGTGCCAGCAGTTTAAATCGCAGGCCCGAGACCCAGTACTTC
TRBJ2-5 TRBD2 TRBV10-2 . CASSLAGVQETQYF TGCGCCAGCAGTCTAGCGGGAGTACAAGAGACCCAGTACTTC
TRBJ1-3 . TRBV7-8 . CASSFPGLGNTIYF TGTGCCAGCAGCTTCCCGGGTCTAGGAAACACCATATATTTT
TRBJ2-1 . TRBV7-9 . CASQEINEQFF TGTGCCAGCCAAGAGATCAATGAGCAGTTCTTC
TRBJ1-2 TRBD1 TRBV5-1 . CASSPGQGSYGYTF TGCGCCAGCAGCCCCGGACAGGGGAGCTATGGCTACACCTTC
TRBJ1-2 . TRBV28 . CASSLGHNYGYTF TGTGCCAGCAGTTTAGGCCACAACTATGGCTACACCTTC
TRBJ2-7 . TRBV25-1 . CASSERPGYEQYF TGTGCCAGCAGTGAAAGGCCGGGCTACGAGCAGTACTTC
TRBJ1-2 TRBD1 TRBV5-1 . CASSLGQGAGYTF TGCGCCAGCAGCTTGGGACAGGGGGCCGGCTACACCTTC
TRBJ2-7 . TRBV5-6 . CASSPSLGPQYF TGTGCCAGCAGCCCCAGCCTTGGGCCCCAGTACTTC
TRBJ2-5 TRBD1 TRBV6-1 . CASSRTGGLETQYF TGTGCCAGCAGTCGTACAGGGGGCCTAGAGACCCAGTACTTC
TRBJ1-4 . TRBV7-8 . CASSLSPRQATNEKLFF TGTGCCAGCAGCTTATCCCCCAGACAAGCAACTAATGAAAAACTGTTTTTT
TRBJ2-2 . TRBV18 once CASSPSPGPTGELFF TGTGCCAGCTCGCCTAGCCCGGGCCCTACCGGGGAGCTGTTTTTT